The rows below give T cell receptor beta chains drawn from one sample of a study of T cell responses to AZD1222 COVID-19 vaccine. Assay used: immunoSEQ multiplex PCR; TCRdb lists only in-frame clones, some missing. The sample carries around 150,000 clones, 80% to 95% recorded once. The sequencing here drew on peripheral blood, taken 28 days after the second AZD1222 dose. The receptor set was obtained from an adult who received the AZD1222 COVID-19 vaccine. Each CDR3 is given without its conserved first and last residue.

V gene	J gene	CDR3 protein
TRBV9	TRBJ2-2	ASRGLRGGHTGELF
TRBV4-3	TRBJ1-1	ASSQDKGDYTEAF
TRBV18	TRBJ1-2	ASSPGQGYGYT
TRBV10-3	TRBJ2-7	AIMSATYEQY
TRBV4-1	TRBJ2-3	ASSQSGTGIPDTQY
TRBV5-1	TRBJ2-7	ASSMTGGLSYEQY
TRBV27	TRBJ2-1	ASGDNRGDEQF
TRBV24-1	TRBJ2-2	ATSVTTGELF
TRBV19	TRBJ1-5	ASSLQPQPQH
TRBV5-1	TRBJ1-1	ASSDQGGPSEAF
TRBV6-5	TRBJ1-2	ASSYGVSLNYGYT
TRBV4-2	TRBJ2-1	ASSQVAPGGGYNEQF
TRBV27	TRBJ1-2	ASSLLGELDYGYT
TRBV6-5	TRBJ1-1	ASTPQFRQSPAF
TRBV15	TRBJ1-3	ATSRASPGTVHSGNTIY
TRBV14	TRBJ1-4	ASSLSPGTGELF
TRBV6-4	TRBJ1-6	ASSAGRYNSPLH
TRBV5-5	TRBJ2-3	ASSRGRYTDTQY
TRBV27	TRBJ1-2	ASSSRDTVYGYT
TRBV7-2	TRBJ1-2	ASSTPTGANYGYT
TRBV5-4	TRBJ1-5	ASSLDKGSNQPQH
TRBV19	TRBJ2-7	ASSLGQGADEQY
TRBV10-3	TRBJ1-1	AIRIFQGAEAF
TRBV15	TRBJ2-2	ATSRDLMTGNTGELF
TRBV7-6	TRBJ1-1	ASSLGGRTEAF
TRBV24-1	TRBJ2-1	ATSEPGGSYNEQF
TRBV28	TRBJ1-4	ASSPSDRVAEKLF
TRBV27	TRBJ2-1	ASRIRSQATGGPYNEQF
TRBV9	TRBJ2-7	ASSVGLRGSSDEQY
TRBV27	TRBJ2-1	ASSYSGTSVYNEQF
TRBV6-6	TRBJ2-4	ASSDPGGAKNIQY
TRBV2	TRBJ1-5	ASSDKGRGVSQPQH
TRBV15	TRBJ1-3	ATSRDVGSGNTIY
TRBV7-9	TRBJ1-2	ASSLSGTNYGYT
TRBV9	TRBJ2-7	ASSVGSGGVYEQY
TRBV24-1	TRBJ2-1	ATSDLDADSYNEQF
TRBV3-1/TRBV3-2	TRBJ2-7	ASSQSLFGGRTSSYEQY
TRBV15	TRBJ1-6	ATSRDRGASPLH
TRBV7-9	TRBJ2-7	ASSLGGPTSETYEQY
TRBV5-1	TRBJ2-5	ASSPPTGVEETQY
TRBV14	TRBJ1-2	ASSQVVGTELGGYT
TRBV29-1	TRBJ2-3	SVGVSGNTDTQY
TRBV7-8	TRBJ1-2	ASSLVGTDNYGYT
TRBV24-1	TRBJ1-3	ATSDLGRAGAGNTIY
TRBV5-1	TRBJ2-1	ASSLVSSGSNEQF
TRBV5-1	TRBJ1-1	ASSLGEGLYEAF
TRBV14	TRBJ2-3	ASSQGARGFTDTQY